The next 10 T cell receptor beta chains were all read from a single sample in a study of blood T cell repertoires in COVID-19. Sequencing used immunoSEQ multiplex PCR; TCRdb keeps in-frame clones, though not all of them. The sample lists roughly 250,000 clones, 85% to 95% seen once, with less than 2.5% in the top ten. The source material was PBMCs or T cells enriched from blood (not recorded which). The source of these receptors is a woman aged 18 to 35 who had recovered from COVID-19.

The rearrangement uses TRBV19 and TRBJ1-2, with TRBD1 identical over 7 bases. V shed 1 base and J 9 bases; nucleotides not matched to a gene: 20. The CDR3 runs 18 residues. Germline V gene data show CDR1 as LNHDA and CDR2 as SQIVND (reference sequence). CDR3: CASSIVGFPGTANNSYTF. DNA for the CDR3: TGTGCCAGTAGTATAGTGGGTTTTCCCGGGACAGCCAACAATAGCTACACCTTC.

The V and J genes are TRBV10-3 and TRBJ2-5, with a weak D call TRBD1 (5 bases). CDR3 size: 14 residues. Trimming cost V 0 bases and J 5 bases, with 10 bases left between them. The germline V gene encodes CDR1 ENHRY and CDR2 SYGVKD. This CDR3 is CAISESAGQETQYF. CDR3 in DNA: TGTGCCATCAGTGAGTCGGCAGGGCAGGAGACCCAGTACTTC.

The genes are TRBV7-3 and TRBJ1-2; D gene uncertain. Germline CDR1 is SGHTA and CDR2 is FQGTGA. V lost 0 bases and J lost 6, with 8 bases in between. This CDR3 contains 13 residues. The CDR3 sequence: CASSLTEGHGYTF. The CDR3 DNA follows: TGTGCCAGCAGCTTAACGGAGGGCCATGGCTACACCTTC. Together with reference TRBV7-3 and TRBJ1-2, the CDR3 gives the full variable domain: GAGVSQTPSNKVTEKGKYVELRCDPISGHTALYWYRQSLGQGPEFLIYFQGTGAADDSGLPNDRFFAVRPEGSVSTLKIQRTERGDSAVYLCASSLTEGHGYTFGSGTRLTVV.

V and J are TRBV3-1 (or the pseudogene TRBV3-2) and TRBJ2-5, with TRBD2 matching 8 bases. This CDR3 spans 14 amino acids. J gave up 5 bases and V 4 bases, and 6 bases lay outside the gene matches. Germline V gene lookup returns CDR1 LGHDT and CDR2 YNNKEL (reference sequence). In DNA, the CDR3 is TGTGCCAGCAGCCGAGGACTAGCATATGAGACCCAGTACTTC. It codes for CASSRGLAYETQYF.

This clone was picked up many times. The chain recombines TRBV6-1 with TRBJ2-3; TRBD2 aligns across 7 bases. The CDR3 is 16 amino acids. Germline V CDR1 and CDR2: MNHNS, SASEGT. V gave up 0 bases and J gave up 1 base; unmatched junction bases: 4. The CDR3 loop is CASSEAKGGGTDTQYF. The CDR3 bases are TGTGCCAGCAGTGAAGCAAAGGGAGGGGGCACAGATACGCAGTATTTT.

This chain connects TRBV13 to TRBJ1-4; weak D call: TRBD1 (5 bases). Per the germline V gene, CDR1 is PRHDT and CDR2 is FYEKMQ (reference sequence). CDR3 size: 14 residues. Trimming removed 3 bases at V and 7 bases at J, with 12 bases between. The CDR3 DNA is TGTGCCAGCAGCTTTAGACAGACCCGTGAAAAACTGTTTTTT. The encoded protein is CASSFRQTREKLFF. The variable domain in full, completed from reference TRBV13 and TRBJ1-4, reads AAGVIQSPRHLIKEKRETATLKCYPIPRHDTVYWYQQGPGQDPQFLISFYEKMQSDKGSIPDRFSAQQFSDYHSELNMSSLELGDSALYFCASSFRQTREKLFFGSGTQLSVL.

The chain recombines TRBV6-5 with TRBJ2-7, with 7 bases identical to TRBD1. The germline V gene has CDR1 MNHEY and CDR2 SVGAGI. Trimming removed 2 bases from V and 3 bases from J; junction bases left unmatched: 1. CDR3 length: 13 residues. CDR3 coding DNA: TGTGCCAGCAGTTACGGGGACAGCTACGAGCAGTACTTC. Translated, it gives CASSYGDSYEQYF.

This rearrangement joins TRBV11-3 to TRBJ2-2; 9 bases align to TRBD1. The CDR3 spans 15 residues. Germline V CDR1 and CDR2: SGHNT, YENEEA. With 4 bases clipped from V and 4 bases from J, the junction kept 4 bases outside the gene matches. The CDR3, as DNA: TGTGCCAGCAGCTCACAGGGGGCAGGCACCGGGGAGCTGTTTTTT. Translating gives CASSSQGAGTGELFF.

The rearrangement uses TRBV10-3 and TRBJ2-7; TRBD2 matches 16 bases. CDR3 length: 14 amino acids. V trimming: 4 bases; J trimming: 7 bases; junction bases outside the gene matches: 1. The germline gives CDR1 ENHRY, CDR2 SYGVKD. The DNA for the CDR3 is TGTGCCATCAGTGGGGGACTAGCGGGAGGGGAGCAGTACTTC. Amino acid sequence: CAISGGLAGGEQYF.

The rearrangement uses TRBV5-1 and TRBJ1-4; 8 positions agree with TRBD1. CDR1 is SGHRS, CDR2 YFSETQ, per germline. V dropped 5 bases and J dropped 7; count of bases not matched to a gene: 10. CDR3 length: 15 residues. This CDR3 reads CASSSGTGLSEKLFF. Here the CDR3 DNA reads TGCGCCAGCAGTTCAGGGACAGGACTGAGTGAAAAACTGTTTTTT. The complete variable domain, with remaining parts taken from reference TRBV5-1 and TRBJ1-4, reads KAGVTQTPRYLIKTRGQQVTLSCSPISGHRSVSWYQQTPGQGLQFLFEYFSETQRNKGNFPGRFSGRQFSNSRSEMNVSTLELGDSALYLCASSSGTGLSEKLFFGSGTQLSVL.